The 32 T cell receptor beta chains below were found in one sample sequenced in a study of human T cells and chemical hapten exposure. Regarding time point: pre-sensitization, week 0. Described treatment: therapeutic diphenylcyclopropenone sensitization with weekly scalp DPC. TCRdb re-derived calls from the RACE reads in MiXCR, one entry per CDR3 protein. The table shows about 350,000 distinct CDR3 sequences, with around 5% occurring only once. The source material was whole blood, sampled in connection with sensitization to the hapten diphenylcyclopropenone (DPC). The receptors shown here come from a woman aged 18-30 years with alopecia areata. Some clones in this sample may be carry-over from other donors' samples.

This clonotype was seen more than once but under ten times. The chain has TRBV20-1 and TRBJ1-2; D gene ambiguous. Trimming removed 3 bases at V and 4 bases at J, with 6 bases between. The CDR3 runs 11 residues. Germline CDR1 DFQATT, CDR2 SNEGSKA (reference sequence). CDR3: CSARSSYGYTF. In nucleotides, the CDR3 is TGCAGTGCTAGGTCCAGCTATGGCTACACCTTC.

The chain uses TRBV6-2 or TRBV6-3 and TRBJ2-6; 10 bases line up with TRBD1. J lost 2 bases, V lost 2 bases, and 9 bases had no gene match. The V gene's germline CDR1 is MNHEY and CDR2 SVGEGT. The CDR3 is 19 residues long. In nucleotides, the CDR3 is TGTGCCAGCAGTTACCGAAGACAGGGGGCTTTAGCTGGGGCCAACGTCCTGACTTTC. It encodes CASSYRRQGALAGANVLTF.

In this sample, this clonotype turned up many times. This chain joins TRBV6-6 and TRBJ1-3; 9 positions match TRBD1. The CDR3 totals 15 residues. After removal of 7 bases from V and 2 bases from J, the junction contained 6 bases not matched to a gene. The germline CDR1 and CDR2 sequences are MNHNY and SVGAGI (reference sequence). This CDR3 reads CASTRTGDAGNTIYF. The CDR3 DNA reads TGTGCCAGCACCCGGACAGGGGATGCTGGAAACACCATATATTTT.

This clonotype turned up a few times. The chain employs TRBV6-5 and TRBJ2-3, with 10 bases lining up with TRBD1. The CDR3 is 16 amino acids. Germline trimming cut 0 bases from V and 5 bases from J; bases unmatched to any gene: 5. Looked up from germline, CDR1 is MNHEY and CDR2 is SVGAGI. The CDR3 sequence: CASSYSPGQGGDTQYF. CDR3 DNA sequence: TGTGCCAGCAGTTACTCGCCAGGACAGGGGGGAGATACGCAGTATTTT.

This clonotype was detected ten times or more. The chain couples TRBV18 to TRBJ2-7; TRBD2 matches at 7 bases. Trimming removed 0 bases from V and 2 bases from J; junction bases left unmatched: 1. Germline CDR1 KGHSH, CDR2 LQKENI. This CDR3 spans 14 amino acids. The CDR3 sequence: CASSPPAGAYEQYF. CDR3 DNA: TGTGCCAGCTCACCACCGGCGGGGGCCTACGAGCAGTACTTC.

This chain links TRBV12-3 or TRBV12-4 with TRBJ2-7, with a weak D call TRBD2 (5 bases). V dropped 5 bases and J dropped 7 bases, with 21 bases sitting between them. The CDR3 spans 15 residues. The CDR3 here is CASSLATLFSGEQYF. CDR3 coding DNA: TGTGCCAGCAGTCTGGCCACCCTCTTCTCGGGGGAGCAGTACTTC.

The chain's CDR3 is CASSYSVVGPRTTEAFF. The CDR3 region has the DNA TGTGCCAGCAGTTACTCGGTCGTTGGACCGCGAACGACTGAAGCTTTCTTT. The chain carries TRBV6-5 and TRBJ1-1; D gene unclear. Looked up from germline, CDR1 is MNHEY and CDR2 is SVGAGI. The CDR3 sequence is 17 residues long. The germline V and J ends were trimmed by 0 bases and 5 bases, with 19 bases remaining between them.

The table lists this clonotype with many counts. The J gene is TRBJ1-1, the V gene TRBV4-1; D is ambiguous. The ends were cut back, 7 bases at V and 0 bases at J, with 6 bases in the middle. Germline loops: CDR1 MGHRA, CDR2 YSYEKL. The CDR3 spans 12 residues. The CDR3 DNA reads TGCGCCAGCAAGAATTTGAACACTGAAGCTTTCTTT. Its protein product is CASKNLNTEAFF.

CDR3 protein: CASSQVLAGDAFF. The DNA of the CDR3 is TGTGCCAGCAGCCAAGTTTTGGCCGGGGACGCTTTCTTT. This chain links TRBV14 with TRBJ1-1; perhaps TRBD1 as D (5 bases). V lost 1 base and J 11 bases, leaving 14 bases between the germline ends. This CDR3 contains 13 residues. Per germline, CDR1 SGHDN and CDR2 FVKESK.

The rearrangement uses TRBV4-3 and TRBJ2-7; no firm D call. There are 15 residues in the CDR3. Germline CDR1 is LGHNA and CDR2 is YSLEER. V gave up 1 base and J gave up 2 bases, with 12 bases separating them. CDR3 bases: TGCGCCAGCAGCCAAGTCAGGTCAGCCGCCTACGAGCAGTACTTC. It translates to CASSQVRSAAYEQYF.

This clonotype was picked up many times. The V call is TRBV12-3 or TRBV12-4, the J call TRBJ1-5, with D unclear. Trimming cost V 1 base and J 6 bases, with 7 bases left between them. This CDR3 has 13 residues. CDR3 coding DNA: TGTGCCAGCAGTTTAGGGGGAGTTCAGCCCCAGCATTTT. It translates to CASSLGGVQPQHF.

This clonotype was counted many times. The V gene is TRBV7-9, the J gene TRBJ1-4; a weak D match, TRBD1 (5 bases). The V and J ends lost 2 bases and 7 bases respectively, with 11 bases between them. Germline V CDR1 and CDR2: SEHNR, FQNEAQ (reference sequence). The CDR3 extends over 14 amino acids. Written as DNA, the CDR3 is TGTGCCAGCAGCTTAACGGGGGGGAGTGAAAAACTGTTTTTT. Its translation: CASSLTGGSEKLFF.

This clonotype was detected many times. The chain recombines TRBV27 with TRBJ2-3, with D unresolved. Looked up from germline, CDR1 is MNHEY and CDR2 is SMNVEV (reference sequence). Trimming pared 5 bases from V and 5 bases from J, leaving 11 bases between. The CDR3 totals 13 residues. Here the CDR3 DNA reads TGTGCCAGCAGTCCCCAGAAGGGAGATACGCAGTATTTT. Its protein is CASSPQKGDTQYF.

The chain links TRBV10-3 to TRBJ2-7; D is uncertain. Germline values: CDR1 ENHRY, CDR2 SYGVKD. The length of the CDR3 is 13 residues. V was pared by 4 bases and J by 5 bases, with 12 bases between. The CDR3 sequence is CAISGAGYDEQYF. The CDR3 DNA is TGTGCCATCAGTGGGGCCGGGTACGACGAGCAGTACTTC.

V is TRBV5-1 and J is TRBJ2-1; TRBD2 aligns across 8 bases. Germline CDR1 reads SGHRS; CDR2 reads YFSETQ. CDR3 length: 14 residues. The J segment lost 6 bases and the V segment lost 0 bases, leaving 2 bases of the junction unmatched. CDR3 amino acids: CASSLVAGGNEQFF. CDR3 DNA: TGCGCCAGCAGCTTGGTGGCGGGGGGCAATGAGCAGTTCTTC.

This clonotype turned up a few times. The chain has TRBV12-3 or TRBV12-4 and TRBJ2-4; D not certain. The CDR3 has 15 amino acids. The V and J ends lost 0 bases and 0 bases respectively, with 6 bases between them. CDR3 nucleotides: TGTGCCAGCAGTTTAGCGCGTTTAGCCAAAAACATTCAGTACTTC. It yields the protein CASSLARLAKNIQYF.

This clonotype has a count of ten or more. This chain links TRBV29-1 with TRBJ2-3; tentative D call: TRBD1 (5 bases). The germline CDR1 and CDR2 sequences are SQVTM and ANQGSEA. The CDR3 is 15 amino acids. Trimming cost V 6 bases and J 1 base, with 17 bases left between them. In nucleotides, the CDR3 is TGCAGCGTGATGTTGGACACCGATCGCACAGATACGCAGTATTTT. Translation: CSVMLDTDRTDTQYF.

This clonotype was counted ten times or more. The chain links TRBV7-9 to TRBJ2-3, with D tentatively TRBD2 (6 bases). CDR1 and CDR2 from the germline V gene are SEHNR and FQNEAQ (reference sequence). V lost 1 base and J 0 bases, leaving 8 bases between the germline ends. The CDR3 length is 15 residues. The CDR3 sequence is CASSLVGGSTDTQYF. The CDR3 nucleotides read TGTGCCAGCAGCTTAGTCGGGGGAAGCACAGATACGCAGTATTTT.

This clonotype has just a few counts. This chain connects TRBV2 to TRBJ2-7; the D is unclear. V was trimmed by 4 bases and J by 0 bases, leaving 16 bases between them. This CDR3 is 16 amino acids long. CDR1 and CDR2 (germline): SNHLY, FYNNEI. This CDR3 reads CASSVTAAVYSYEQYF. CDR3 sequence (DNA): TGTGCCAGCAGTGTAACAGCCGCCGTCTACTCCTACGAGCAGTACTTC. The variable domain in full, completed from reference TRBV2 and TRBJ2-7, reads EPEVTQTPSHQVTQMGQEVILRCVPISNHLYFYWYRQILGQKVEFLVSFYNNEISEKSEIFDDQFSVERPDGSNFTLKIRSTKLEDSAMYFCASSVTAAVYSYEQYFGPGTRLTVT.

Ten or more counts support this clonotype. The chain links TRBV7-6 to TRBJ1-5; no definite D call. V lost 2 bases to trimming and J lost 3 bases, with 14 bases between them. The CDR3 totals 16 residues. Germline CDR1 reads SGHVS; CDR2 reads FNYEAQ. For the CDR3, the DNA is TGTGCCAGCAGCTTAAGGGTCGCAGGTGACAATCAGCCCCAGCATTTT. Its translation is CASSLRVAGDNQPQHF.

This clonotype was counted many times. The rearrangement uses TRBV6-5 and TRBJ2-7; TRBD2 might be the D (6 bases). Germline V gene lookup returns CDR1 MNHEY and CDR2 SVGAGI. CDR3 length: 14 amino acids. Deletions cut 6 bases from V and 2 bases from J, with 14 bases between. In nucleotides, the CDR3 is TGTGCCAGCAGCCCCGGCGGGGAGACCTACGAGCAGTACTTC. This translates into CASSPGGETYEQYF.

The chain carries TRBV6-5 and TRBJ1-2, with 7 bases lining up with TRBD1. This CDR3 region has 14 residues. Germline values: CDR1 MNHEY, CDR2 SVGAGI. The J segment lost 4 bases and the V segment lost 2 bases, leaving 4 bases of the junction unmatched. The CDR3 bases are TGTGCCAGCAGTTACAAGGGACAGACCTATGGCTACACCTTC. This codes for CASSYKGQTYGYTF.

There are many counts of this clonotype. The DNA for the CDR3 is TGCGCCAGCAGCCAGGTTGACAGGGGGCTCGAGTCCTATAATTCACCCCTCCACTTT. Its protein is CASSQVDRGLESYNSPLHF. The J gene is TRBJ1-6, the V gene TRBV4-3; 10 bases agree with TRBD1. After removal of 3 bases from V and 1 base from J, the junction contained 9 bases not matched to a gene. From germline, CDR1 is LGHNA and CDR2 YSLEER. The CDR3 extends over 19 amino acids.

The rearrangement uses TRBV4-3 and TRBJ1-1; 7 bases align to TRBD1. V shed 2 bases, J shed 5 bases, and the junction held 8 bases outside the gene matches. This CDR3 has 15 residues. The V gene's germline CDR1 is LGHNA and CDR2 YSLEER. CDR3 loop: CASSQLTTGETEAFF. In DNA, the CDR3 is TGCGCCAGCAGCCAATTGACCACAGGGGAAACTGAAGCTTTCTTT.

This clonotype was observed a handful of times. The chain links TRBV7-9 to TRBJ1-3; the D gene is possibly TRBD1 (6 bases). This CDR3 spans 17 amino acids. Germline V gene sequence: CDR1 SEHNR, CDR2 FQNEAQ (reference sequence). Trimming left V 2 bases short and J 4 bases short, with 18 bases between. The CDR3 DNA follows: TGTGCCAGCAGCTTAACGGTCGGGGGCATAGTAGGAAACACCATATATTTT. Amino acids: CASSLTVGGIVGNTIYF.

This clonotype was counted many times. This chain links TRBV28 with TRBJ2-7; 8 nucleotides match TRBD1. CDR3 size: 15 residues. V trimming: 5 bases; J trimming: 4 bases; junction bases outside the gene matches: 10. CDR1 MDHEN and CDR2 SYDVKM come from the germline V gene. DNA of the CDR3: TGTGCCAGCAGTCCCACAGGACAGGGAATGTACGAGCAGTACTTC. Protein product: CASSPTGQGMYEQYF.

This clonotype was recorded at least ten times. The chain links TRBV11-2 to TRBJ2-3; the D is unclear. The CDR3 runs 14 residues. In germline, CDR1 is SGHAT, CDR2 FQNNGV. V was shortened by 5 bases and J by 4 bases, with 13 bases between the two germline ends. CDR3 sequence reads: CASSSPSGPDTQYF. The DNA of the CDR3 is TGTGCCAGCAGCAGCCCGTCGGGCCCAGATACGCAGTATTTT. The variable domain in full, completed from reference TRBV11-2 and TRBJ2-3, reads EAGVAQSPRYKIIEKRQSVAFWCNPISGHATLYWYQQILGQGPKLLIQFQNNGVVDDSQLPKDRFSAERLKGVDSTLKIQPAKLEDSAVYLCASSSPSGPDTQYFGPGTRLTVL.

V gene TRBV5-4 combines with J gene TRBJ2-5, with D possibly being TRBD1 (6 bases). V lost 5 bases and J lost 5, with 19 bases in between. This CDR3 spans 15 amino acids. Looked up from germline, CDR1 is SGHNT and CDR2 is YYREEE (reference sequence). The CDR3 nucleotides are TGTGCCAGCAGTACCATGGACAGCTCTGGGGAGACCCAGTACTTC. This gives the protein CASSTMDSSGETQYF.

This clonotype was counted many times. This may be a read error: a much more frequent sequence differs by one nucleotide. The chain employs TRBV7-2 and TRBJ2-7, with D unresolved. CDR1 is SGHTA and CDR2 is FQGNSA in the germline V gene. Trimming pared 3 bases from V and 3 bases from J, leaving 9 bases between. CDR3 size: 13 residues. The CDR3 here is CASSFTRIYEQYF. In nucleotides, the CDR3 is TGTGCCAGCAGCTTCACGAGGATCTACGAGCAGTACTTC.

CDR3 in amino acids: CASRPNWGGQPPLFF. The CDR3 DNA follows: TGTGCCAGCAGGCCCAATTGGGGGGGGCAGCCTCCTCTGTTTTTT. The chain carries TRBV25-1 and TRBJ1-4, with a weak D call TRBD1 (6 bases). The germline CDR1 and CDR2 sequences are MGHDK and SYGVNS. The germline V and J ends were trimmed by 6 bases and 14 bases, with 25 bases remaining between them. The CDR3 runs 15 residues.

In its sample, this clonotype was seen many times. The chain has TRBV6-2 or TRBV6-3 and TRBJ2-6; tentative D call: TRBD1 (5 bases). There are 18 residues in the CDR3. The germline gives CDR1 MNHEY, CDR2 SVGEGT. The V and J ends lost 1 base and 0 bases respectively, with 13 bases between them. The CDR3 DNA reads as TGTGCCAGCAGTTACTTGGCGGACACCAGCTCTGGGGCCAACGTCCTGACTTTC. Its translation: CASSYLADTSSGANVLTF.

This clonotype was seen more than once but under ten times. The rearrangement links TRBV19 to TRBJ1-5; D may be TRBD1 (5 bases). The length of the CDR3 is 14 residues. The V end was cut by 3 bases, the J end by 6 bases, with 12 bases between. The V gene's germline CDR1 is LNHDA and CDR2 SQIVND (reference sequence). DNA for the CDR3: TGTGCCAGTAGTATGGGCAGGGTCAGTCAGCCCCAGCATTTT. This sequence encodes CASSMGRVSQPQHF.